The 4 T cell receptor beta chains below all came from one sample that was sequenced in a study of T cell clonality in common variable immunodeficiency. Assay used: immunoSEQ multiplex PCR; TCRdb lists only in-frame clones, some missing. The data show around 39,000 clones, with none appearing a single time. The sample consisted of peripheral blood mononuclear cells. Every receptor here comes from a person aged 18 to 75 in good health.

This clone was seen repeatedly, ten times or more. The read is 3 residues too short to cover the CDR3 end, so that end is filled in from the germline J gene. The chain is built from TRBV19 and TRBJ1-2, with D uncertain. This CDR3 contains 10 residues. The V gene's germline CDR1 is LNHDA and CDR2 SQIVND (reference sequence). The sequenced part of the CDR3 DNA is TGTGCCAGTAGAGGTATCGGC. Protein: CASRGIG. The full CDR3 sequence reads CASRGIGYTF.

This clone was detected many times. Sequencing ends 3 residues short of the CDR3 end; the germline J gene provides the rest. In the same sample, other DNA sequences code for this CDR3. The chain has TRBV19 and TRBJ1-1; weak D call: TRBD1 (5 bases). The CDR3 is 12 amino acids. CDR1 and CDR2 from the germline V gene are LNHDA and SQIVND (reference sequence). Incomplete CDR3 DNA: TGTGCCAGTAGTAGCCCCCCAGGGAGC. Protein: CASSSPPGS. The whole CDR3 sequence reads CASSSPPGSAFF.

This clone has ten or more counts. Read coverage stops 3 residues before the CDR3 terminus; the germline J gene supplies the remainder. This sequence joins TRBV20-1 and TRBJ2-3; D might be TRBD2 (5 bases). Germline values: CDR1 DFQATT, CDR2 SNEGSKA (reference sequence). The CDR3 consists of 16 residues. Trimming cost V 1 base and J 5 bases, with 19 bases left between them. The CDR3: CSARVRKYSAGDTQYF. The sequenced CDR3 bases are TGCAGTGCTAGAGTGCGGAAGTACAGCGCGGGAGATACG.

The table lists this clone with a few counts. CDR3 region: CASSVTGGRTEAFF. The covered CDR3 bases are TGTGCCAGCAGTGTCACAGGGGGCAGGACTGAA. J is TRBJ1-1 and V is TRBV6-1; 9 nucleotides line up with TRBD1. From the germline J gene comes the end of the CDR3, since the read stops 3 residues before it. CDR1 MNHNS and CDR2 SASEGT come from the germline V gene. J lost 5 bases, V lost 4 bases, and 5 bases had no gene match. The CDR3 covers 14 residues.